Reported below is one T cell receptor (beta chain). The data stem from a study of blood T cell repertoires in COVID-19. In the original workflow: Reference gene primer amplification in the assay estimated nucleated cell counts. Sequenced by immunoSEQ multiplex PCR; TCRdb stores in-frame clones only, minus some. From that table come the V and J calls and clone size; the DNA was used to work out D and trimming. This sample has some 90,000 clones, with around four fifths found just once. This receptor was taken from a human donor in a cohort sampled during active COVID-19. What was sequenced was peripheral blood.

Here the CDR3 DNA reads TGTGCCAGCAAGGTGGGGCAGGGTGGAGAGACCCAGTACTTC. This translates into CASKVGQGGETQYF. This chain connects TRBV6-5 to TRBJ2-5, with TRBD1 as a possible D gene (5 bases). There are 14 residues in the CDR3. The V gene lost 7 bases and the J gene lost 4 bases, with 16 bases spanning the gap. In germline, CDR1 is MNHEY, CDR2 SVGAGI.